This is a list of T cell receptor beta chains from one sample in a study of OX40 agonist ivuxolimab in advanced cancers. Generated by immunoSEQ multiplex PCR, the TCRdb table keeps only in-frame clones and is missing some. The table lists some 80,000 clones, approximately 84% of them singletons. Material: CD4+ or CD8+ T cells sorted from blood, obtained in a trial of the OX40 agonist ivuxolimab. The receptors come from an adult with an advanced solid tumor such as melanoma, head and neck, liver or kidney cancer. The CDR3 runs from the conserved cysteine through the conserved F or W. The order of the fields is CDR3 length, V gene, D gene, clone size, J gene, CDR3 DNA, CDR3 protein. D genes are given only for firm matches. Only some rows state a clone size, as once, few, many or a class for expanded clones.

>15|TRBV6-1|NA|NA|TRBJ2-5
TGTGCCAGCACTCTGGGGATAGCGCGCCAAGAGACCCAGTACTTC
CASTLGIARQETQYF
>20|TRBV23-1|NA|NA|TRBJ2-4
TGCGCCAGCATACTATCGGTCAGGGAAACCGGAGTAGTTTCCGAAAACATTCAGTACTTC
CASILSVRETGVVSENIQYF
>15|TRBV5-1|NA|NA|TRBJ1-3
TGCGCCAGCAGCATCGGACAGATCTCTGGAAACACCATATATTTT
CASSIGQISGNTIYF
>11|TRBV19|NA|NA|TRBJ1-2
TGTGCCAGTAAGAACGTCTATGGCTACACCTTC
CASKNVYGYTF
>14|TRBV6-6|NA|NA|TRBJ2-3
TGTGCCAGCAGTTACTCCCGCAGCACAGATACGCAGTATTTT
CASSYSRSTDTQYF
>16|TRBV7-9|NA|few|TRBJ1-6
TGTGCCAGCAGCCGTGCGTTCGGGACCGAGGATTCACCCCTCCACTTT
CASSRAFGTEDSPLHF
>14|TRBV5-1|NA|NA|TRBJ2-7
TGCGCCAGCAGCGGCTCCCCGGACAGCTACGAGCAGTACTTC
CASSGSPDSYEQYF
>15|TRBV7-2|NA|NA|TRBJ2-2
TGTGCCAGCAGCTTAGAGGGGGGGCTCTCCGGGGAGCTGTTTTTT
CASSLEGGLSGELFF
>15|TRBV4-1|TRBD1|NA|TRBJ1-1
TGCGCCAGCAGCCTTTTAGAGGGGGCGAACACTGAAGCTTTCTTT
CASSLLEGANTEAFF
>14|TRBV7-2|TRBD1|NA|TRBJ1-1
TGTGCCAGCAGCCCGCGACAGGGACATACTGAAGCTTTCTTT
CASSPRQGHTEAFF
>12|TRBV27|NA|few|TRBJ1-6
TGTGCCAGCAGTTACTATAATTCACCCCTCCACTTT
CASSYYNSPLHF
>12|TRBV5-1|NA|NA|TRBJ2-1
TGCGCCAGCAGCTCCAACTACAATGAGCAGTTCTTC
CASSSNYNEQFF
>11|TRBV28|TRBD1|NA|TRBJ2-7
TGTGCGGTGGGACAGGGGAACGAGCAGTACTTC
CAVGQGNEQYF
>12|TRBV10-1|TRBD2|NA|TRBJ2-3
TGCGCCCCCAGGGGCGGGAGGAGTACGCAGTATTTT
CAPRGGRSTQYF
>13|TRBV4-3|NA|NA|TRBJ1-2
TGCGCCAGCAGCACTGGGGGGGGCTATGGCTACACCTTC
CASSTGGGYGYTF
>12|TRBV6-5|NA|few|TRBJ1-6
NA
CASSSSDSPLHF
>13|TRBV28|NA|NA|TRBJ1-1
TGTGCCAGCACGGCCCCGACGAACACTGAAGCTTTCTTT
CASTAPTNTEAFF
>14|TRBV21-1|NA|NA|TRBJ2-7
TGTGCCAGCAGCAAAAGGGGGCGGCCGTACGAGCAGTACTTC
CASSKRGRPYEQYF
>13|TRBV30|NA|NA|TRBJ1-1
TGTGCCTGGACTGTTGCGGTGGCCACTGAAGCTTTCTTT
CAWTVAVATEAFF
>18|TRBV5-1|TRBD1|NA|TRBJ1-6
TGCGCCAGCAGCTTGGAAGGACAGGGTAGCTCCTATAATTCACCCCTCCACTTT
CASSLEGQGSSYNSPLHF
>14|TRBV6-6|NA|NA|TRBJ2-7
TGTGCCAGCAGTCCCCGGGACGGCTCCTACGAGCAGTACTTC
CASSPRDGSYEQYF
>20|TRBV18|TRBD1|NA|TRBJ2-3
TGTGCCAGCTCACCCTTAACACCCGGGACAGGGGGCGGCGGCACAGATACGCAGTATTTT
CASSPLTPGTGGGGTDTQYF
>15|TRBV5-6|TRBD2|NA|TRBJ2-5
TGTGCCAGCAGCTTGAAGGACACTAGCGGGGCCCCCCAGTACTTC
CASSLKDTSGAPQYF
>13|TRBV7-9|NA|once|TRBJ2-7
TGTGCCAGCAGCTTTGCAAGCTCCTACGAGCAGTACTTC
CASSFASSYEQYF
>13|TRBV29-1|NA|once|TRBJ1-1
TGCAGCGTTGACCGGGATGTTGGCACTGAAGCTTTCTTT
CSVDRDVGTEAFF
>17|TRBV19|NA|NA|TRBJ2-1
TGTGCCAGTAGTATAAACCCGAGTCGCTTGGCCTACAATGAGCAGTTCTTC
CASSINPSRLAYNEQFF
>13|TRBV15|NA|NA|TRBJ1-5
TGTGCCACCAGCCCAGACTTCAATCAGCCCCAGCATTTT
CATSPDFNQPQHF
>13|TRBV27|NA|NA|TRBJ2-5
TGTGCCAGCAAGATACAGGGTGGCGAGACCCAGTACTTC
CASKIQGGETQYF
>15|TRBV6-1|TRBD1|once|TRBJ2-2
TGTGCCAGCAGTTGGGGACAGTTGAACACCGGGGAGCTGTTTTTT
CASSWGQLNTGELFF
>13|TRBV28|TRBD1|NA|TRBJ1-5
TGTGCCAGCAGAGGAGGGGGCTTAAGGCCCCAGCATTTT
CASRGGGLRPQHF
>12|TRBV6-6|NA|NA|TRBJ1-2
TGTGCCAGCAGTTCCTACACATATGGCTACACCTTC
CASSSYTYGYTF
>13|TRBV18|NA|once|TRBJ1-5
TGTGCCAGCTCACCATCCGGGACATTTTCCCAGCATTTT
CASSPSGTFSQHF
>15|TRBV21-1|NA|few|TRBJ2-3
TGTGCCAGCAGAAACAGGAGGTCAAGGCCAGATACGCAGTATTTT
CASRNRRSRPDTQYF
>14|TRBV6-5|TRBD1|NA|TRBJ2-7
TGTGCCAGCAGTTACTCGGACAGGATTTACGAGCAGTACTTC
CASSYSDRIYEQYF
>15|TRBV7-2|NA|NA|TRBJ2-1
TGTGCCAGCAGCCCGTGGACCCACTCCTACAATGAGCAGTTCTTC
CASSPWTHSYNEQFF
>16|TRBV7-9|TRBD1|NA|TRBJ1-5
TGTGCCAGCAGCGCCGCCGCGCAGGGGGCTAGTCAGCCCCAGCATTTT
CASSAAAQGASQPQHF
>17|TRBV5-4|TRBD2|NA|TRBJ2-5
TGTGCCAGCAGCTTGGCCAGTAGCAGAAGCGGGAAAGAGACCCAGTACTTC
CASSLASSRSGKETQYF
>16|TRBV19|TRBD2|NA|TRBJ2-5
TGTGCCAGTAGTAGGGGACTAGCGGGGGAACAAGAGACCCAGTACTTC
CASSRGLAGEQETQYF
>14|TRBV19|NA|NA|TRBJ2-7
TGTGCCAGTAGCCTTTTGGGGGGATACTACGAGCAGTACTTC
CASSLLGGYYEQYF
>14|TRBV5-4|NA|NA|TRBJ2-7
TGTGCCAGCAGCCGTAGCGGCTGGGGATACGAGCAGTACTTC
CASSRSGWGYEQYF